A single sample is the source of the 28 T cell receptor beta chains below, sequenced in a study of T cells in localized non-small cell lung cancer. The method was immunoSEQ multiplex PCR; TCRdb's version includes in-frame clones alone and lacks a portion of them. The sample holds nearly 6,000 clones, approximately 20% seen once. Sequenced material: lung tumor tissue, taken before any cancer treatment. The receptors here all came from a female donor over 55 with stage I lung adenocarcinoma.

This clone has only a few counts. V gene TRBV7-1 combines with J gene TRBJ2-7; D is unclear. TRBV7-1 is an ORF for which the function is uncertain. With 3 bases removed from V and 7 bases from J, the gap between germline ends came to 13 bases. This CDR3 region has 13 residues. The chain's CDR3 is CASSSRNDGEQYF. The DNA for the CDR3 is TGTGCCAGCAGCTCCAGAAACGACGGGGAGCAGTACTTC.

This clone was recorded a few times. DNA for the CDR3: TGCGCCAGCAGCCAAGAATCTGCCGGGCGGTACGAGCAGTACTTC. Its translation: CASSQESAGRYEQYF. The V and J genes are TRBV23-1 and TRBJ2-7; D is ambiguous. TRBV23-1 is known as an ORF, though its function is uncertain. The CDR3 totals 15 residues. V gave up 6 bases and J gave up 4 bases, with 19 bases separating them.

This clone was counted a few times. The CDR3 bases are TGTGCCACCAGCAGACCTATAGCGGGAGTAATCGATGAGCAGTTCTTC. It specifies CATSRPIAGVIDEQFF. V is TRBV15 and J is TRBJ2-1; 9 bases are a match to TRBD2. V was clipped by 2 bases and J by 8 bases; unmatched bases: 10. The CDR3 runs to 16 residues. Germline V gene sequence: CDR1 LNHNV, CDR2 YYDKDF (reference sequence).

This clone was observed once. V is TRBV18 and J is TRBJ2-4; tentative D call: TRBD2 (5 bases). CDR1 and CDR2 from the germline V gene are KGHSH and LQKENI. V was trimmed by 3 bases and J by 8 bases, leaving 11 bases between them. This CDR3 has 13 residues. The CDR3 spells CASSPPGDYIQYF. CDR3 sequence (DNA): TGTGCCAGCTCACCCCCCGGGGATTACATTCAGTACTTC.

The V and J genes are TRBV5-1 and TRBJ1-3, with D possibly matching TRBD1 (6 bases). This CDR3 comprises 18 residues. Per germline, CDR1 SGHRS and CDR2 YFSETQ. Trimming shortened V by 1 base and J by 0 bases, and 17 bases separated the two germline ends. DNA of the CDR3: TGCGCCAGCAGCTTGAGCAGGACAGCCGTATTCTCTGGAAACACCATATATTTT. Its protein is CASSLSRTAVFSGNTIYF.

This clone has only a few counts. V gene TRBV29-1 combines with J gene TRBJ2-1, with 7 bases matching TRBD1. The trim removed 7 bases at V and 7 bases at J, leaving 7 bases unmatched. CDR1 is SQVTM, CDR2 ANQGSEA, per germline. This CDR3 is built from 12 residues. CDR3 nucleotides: TGCAGCGCCTTACAGGGGTTGAATGAGCAGTTCTTC. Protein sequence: CSALQGLNEQFF.

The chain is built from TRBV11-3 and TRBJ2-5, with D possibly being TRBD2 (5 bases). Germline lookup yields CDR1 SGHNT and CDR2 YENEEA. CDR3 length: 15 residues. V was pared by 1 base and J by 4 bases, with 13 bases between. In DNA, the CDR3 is TGTGCCAGCAGCTTAGTGCGGCAGACTACAGAGACCCAGTACTTC. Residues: CASSLVRQTTETQYF. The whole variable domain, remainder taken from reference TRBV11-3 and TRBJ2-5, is EAGVVQSPRYKIIEKKQPVAFWCNPISGHNTLYWYLQNLGQGPELLIRYENEEAVDDSQLPKDRFSAERLKGVDSTLKIQPAELGDSAVYLCASSLVRQTTETQYFGPGTRLLVL.

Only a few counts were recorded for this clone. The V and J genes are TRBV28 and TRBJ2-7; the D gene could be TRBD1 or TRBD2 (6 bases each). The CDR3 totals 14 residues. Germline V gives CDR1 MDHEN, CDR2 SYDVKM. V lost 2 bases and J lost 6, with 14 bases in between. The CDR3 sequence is CASSLRGPTLEQYF. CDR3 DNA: TGTGCCAGCAGTTTACGGGGGCCCACTCTCGAGCAGTACTTC.

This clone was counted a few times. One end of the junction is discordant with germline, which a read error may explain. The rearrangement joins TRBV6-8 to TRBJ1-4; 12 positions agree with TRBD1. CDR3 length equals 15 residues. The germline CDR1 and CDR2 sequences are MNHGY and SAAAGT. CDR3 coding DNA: TGTGCCATCAGTGTCGGGGGACAGGGGGCGGAAAAACTGTTTTTT. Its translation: CAISVGGQGAEKLFF.

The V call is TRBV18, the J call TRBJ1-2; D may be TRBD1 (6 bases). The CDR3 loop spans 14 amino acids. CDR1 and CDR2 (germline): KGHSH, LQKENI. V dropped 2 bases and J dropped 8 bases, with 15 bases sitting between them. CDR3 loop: CASSPSTGSVGYTF. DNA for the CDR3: TGTGCCAGCTCACCATCGACAGGCTCGGTAGGCTACACCTTC.

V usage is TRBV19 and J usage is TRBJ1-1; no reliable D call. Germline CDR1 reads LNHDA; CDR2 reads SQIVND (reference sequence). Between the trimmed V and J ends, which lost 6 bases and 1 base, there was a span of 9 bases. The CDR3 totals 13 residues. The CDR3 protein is CASSLSENTEAFF. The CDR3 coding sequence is TGTGCCAGTAGCCTGAGTGAGAACACTGAAGCTTTCTTT.

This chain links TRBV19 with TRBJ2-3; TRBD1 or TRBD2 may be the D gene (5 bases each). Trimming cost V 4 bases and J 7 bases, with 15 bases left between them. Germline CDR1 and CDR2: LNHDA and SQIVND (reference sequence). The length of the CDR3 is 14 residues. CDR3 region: CASSTNRDLHTQYF. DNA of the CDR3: TGTGCCAGTAGTACCAACCGGGACCTCCATACGCAGTATTTT.

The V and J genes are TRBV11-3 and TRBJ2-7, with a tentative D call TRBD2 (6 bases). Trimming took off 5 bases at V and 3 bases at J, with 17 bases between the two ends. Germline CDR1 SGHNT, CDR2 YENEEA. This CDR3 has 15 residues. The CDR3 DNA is TGTGCCAGCAGCCCAGACTCGTCCGGGGGCTACGAGCAGTACTTC. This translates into CASSPDSSGGYEQYF.

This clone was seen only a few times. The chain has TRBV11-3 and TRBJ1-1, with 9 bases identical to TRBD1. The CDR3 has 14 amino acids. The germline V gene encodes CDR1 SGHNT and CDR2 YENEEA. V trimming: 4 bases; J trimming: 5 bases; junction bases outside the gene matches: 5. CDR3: CASSWGTGWTEAFF. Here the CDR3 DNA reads TGTGCCAGCAGCTGGGGGACAGGGTGGACTGAAGCTTTCTTT.

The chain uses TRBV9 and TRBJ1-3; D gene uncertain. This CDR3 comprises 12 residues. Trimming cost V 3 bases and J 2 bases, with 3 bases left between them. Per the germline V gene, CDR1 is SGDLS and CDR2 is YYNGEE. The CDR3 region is CASSDTGNTIYF. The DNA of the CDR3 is TGTGCCAGCAGCGATACTGGAAACACCATATATTTT.

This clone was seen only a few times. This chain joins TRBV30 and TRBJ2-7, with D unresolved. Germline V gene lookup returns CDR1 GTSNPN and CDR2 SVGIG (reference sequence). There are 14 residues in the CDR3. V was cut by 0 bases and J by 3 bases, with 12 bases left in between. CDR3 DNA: TGTGCCTGGAGTGTACGTCCGGTCAGCTACGAGCAGTACTTC. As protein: CAWSVRPVSYEQYF.

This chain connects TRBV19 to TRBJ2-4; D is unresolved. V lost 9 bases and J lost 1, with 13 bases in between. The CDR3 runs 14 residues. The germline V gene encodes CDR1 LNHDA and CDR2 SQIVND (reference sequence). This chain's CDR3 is CASRSYGAKNIQYF. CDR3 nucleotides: TGTGCCAGCCGGAGTTACGGGGCCAAAAACATTCAGTACTTC.

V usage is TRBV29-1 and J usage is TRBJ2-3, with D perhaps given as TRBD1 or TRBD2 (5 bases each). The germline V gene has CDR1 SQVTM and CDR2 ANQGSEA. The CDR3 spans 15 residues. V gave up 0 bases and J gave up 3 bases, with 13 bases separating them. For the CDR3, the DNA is TGCAGCGTTGAAGATCTGGGCAGGGAGACAGATACGCAGTATTTT. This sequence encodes CSVEDLGRETDTQYF.

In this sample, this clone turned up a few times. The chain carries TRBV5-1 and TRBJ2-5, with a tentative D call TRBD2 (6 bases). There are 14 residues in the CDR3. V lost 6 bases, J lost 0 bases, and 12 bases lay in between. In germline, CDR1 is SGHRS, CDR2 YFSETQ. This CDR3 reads CASTSVENQETQYF. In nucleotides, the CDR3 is TGCGCCAGCACTAGCGTCGAGAACCAAGAGACCCAGTACTTC.

This chain's CDR3 is CASSYSGPPQQFF. The DNA of the CDR3 is TGTGCCAGCAGTTACTCGGGCCCCCCGCAGCAGTTCTTC. The genes are TRBV6-8 and TRBJ2-1; D uncertain. This CDR3 is built from 13 residues. With 0 bases removed from V and 11 bases from J, the gap between germline ends came to 11 bases. The germline V gene encodes CDR1 MNHGY and CDR2 SAAAGT.

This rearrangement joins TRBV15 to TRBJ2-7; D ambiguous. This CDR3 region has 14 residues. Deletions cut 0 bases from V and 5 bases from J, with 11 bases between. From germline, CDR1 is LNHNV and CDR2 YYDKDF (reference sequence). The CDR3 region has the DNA TGTGCCACCAGCAGAGATATTGTCCTAGACGAGCAGTACTTC. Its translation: CATSRDIVLDEQYF.

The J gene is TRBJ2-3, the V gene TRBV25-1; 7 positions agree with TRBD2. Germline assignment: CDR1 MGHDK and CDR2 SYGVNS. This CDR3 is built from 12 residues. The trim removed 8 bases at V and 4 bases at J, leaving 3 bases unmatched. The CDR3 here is CASLGLADTQYF. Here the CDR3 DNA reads TGTGCCAGCCTTGGACTAGCAGATACGCAGTATTTT. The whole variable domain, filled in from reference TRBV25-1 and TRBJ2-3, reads EADIYQTPRYLVIGTGKKITLECSQTMGHDKMYWYQQDPGMELHLIHYSYGVNSTEKGDLSSESTVSRIRTEHFPLTLESARPSHTSQYLCASLGLADTQYFGPGTRLTVL.

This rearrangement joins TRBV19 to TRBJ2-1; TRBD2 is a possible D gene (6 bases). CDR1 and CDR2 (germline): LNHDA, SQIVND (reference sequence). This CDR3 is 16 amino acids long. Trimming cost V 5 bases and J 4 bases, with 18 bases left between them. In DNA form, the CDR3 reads TGTGCCAGTAGTCCCTTTGGACGGGGGAAGTACAATGAGCAGTTCTTC. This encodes CASSPFGRGKYNEQFF.

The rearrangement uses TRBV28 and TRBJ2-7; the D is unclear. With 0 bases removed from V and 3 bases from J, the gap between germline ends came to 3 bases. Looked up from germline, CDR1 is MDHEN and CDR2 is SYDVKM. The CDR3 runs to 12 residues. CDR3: CASSLWGYEQYF. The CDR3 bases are TGTGCCAGCAGTTTATGGGGCTACGAGCAGTACTTC.

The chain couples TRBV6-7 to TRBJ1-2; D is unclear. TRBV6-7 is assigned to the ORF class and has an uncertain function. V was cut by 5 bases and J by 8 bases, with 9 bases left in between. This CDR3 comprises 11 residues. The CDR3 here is CASSKAGGYTF. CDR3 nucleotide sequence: TGTGCCAGCAGTAAAGCGGGAGGCTACACCTTC.

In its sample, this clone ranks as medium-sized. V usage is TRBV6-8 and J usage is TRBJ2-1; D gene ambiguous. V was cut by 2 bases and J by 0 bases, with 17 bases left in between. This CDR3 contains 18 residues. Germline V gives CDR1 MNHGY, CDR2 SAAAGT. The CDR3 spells CASSYELPGASSYNEQFF. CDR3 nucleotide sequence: TGTGCCAGCAGTTACGAGCTCCCAGGCGCAAGCTCCTACAATGAGCAGTTCTTC.

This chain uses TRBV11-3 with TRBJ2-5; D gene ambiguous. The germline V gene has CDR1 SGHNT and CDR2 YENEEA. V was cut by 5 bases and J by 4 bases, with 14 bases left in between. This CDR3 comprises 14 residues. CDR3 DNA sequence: TGTGCCAGCAGCCTCCGTTTTACCCCAGAGACCCAGTACTTC. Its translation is CASSLRFTPETQYF.

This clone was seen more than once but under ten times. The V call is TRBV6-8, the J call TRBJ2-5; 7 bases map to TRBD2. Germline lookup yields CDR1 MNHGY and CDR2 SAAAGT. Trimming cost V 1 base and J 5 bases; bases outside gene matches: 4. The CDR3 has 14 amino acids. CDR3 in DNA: TGTGCCAGCAGTTACTGGGGGGGAAAGGAGACCCAGTACTTC. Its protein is CASSYWGGKETQYF.